The sequence of this TCR beta chain was determined in a study of blood T cell repertoires in COVID-19. Each participant's cohort was designated according to participant-reported clinical history. Data came from immunoSEQ multiplex PCR; TCRdb stores just in-frame clones and leaves some out. This table has about 200,000 clones, around 90% appearing once. Sequencing used PBMCs or T cells enriched from blood (not recorded which). The TCR comes from a man aged 25 to 40 who had recovered from COVID-19.

The CDR3 sequence is CASRLAESYNEQFF. The CDR3 DNA reads TGTGCCAGCAGACTAGCGGAGTCCTACAATGAGCAGTTCTTC. This rearrangement joins TRBV12-1 to TRBJ2-1; TRBD2 is taken as the D call from the table, unchecked against the DNA. TRBV12-1 is shown as a pseudogene. The CDR3 is made up of 14 amino acids.